Detailed here is one T cell receptor beta chain. Each CDR3 protein gets one entry after TCRdb re-called the 5' RACE reads with MiXCR. The sample holds around 470,000 distinct CDR3 sequences, roughly 20% seen once. The data stem from a study of T-cell memory formation after mild COVID-19. The CDR3 runs to 16 residues. V was clipped by 0 bases and J by 5 bases; unmatched bases: 9. Germline-derived CDR1 and CDR2 are LGHNT and FRNRAP. The chain joins TRBV12-5 to TRBJ2-7; 8 bases are a match to TRBD2. Sequences were obtained from PBMCs or a T cell subset sorted from them (not recorded which). The clonotype comes from an adult woman who had mild COVID-19 (a few samples of this study predate the infection). Cell type and time point are not known. The DNA for the CDR3 is TGTGCTAGTGGTTTGGTATCTCAGCGGGAGAACAACGAGCAGTACTTC. Its translation is CASGLVSQRENNEQYF.